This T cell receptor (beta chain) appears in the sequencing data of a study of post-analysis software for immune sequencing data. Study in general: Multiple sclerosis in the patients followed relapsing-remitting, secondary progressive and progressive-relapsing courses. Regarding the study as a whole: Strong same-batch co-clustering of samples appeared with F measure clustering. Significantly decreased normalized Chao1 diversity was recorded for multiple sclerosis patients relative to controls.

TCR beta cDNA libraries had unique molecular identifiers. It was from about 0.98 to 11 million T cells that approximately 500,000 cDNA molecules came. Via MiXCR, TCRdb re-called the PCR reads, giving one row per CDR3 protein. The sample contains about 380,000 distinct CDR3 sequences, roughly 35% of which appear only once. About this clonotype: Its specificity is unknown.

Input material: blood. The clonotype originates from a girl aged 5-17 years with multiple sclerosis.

The CDR3 region is CAAPRTGGPLDEQFF. Here the CDR3 DNA reads TGTGCCGCCCCGAGGACAGGGGGCCCTTTGGATGAGCAGTTCTTC. The chain couples TRBV7-3 to TRBJ2-1, with 11 bases that match TRBD1. CDR1 is SGHTA and CDR2 is FQGTGA in the germline V gene. V trimming: 11 bases; J trimming: 8 bases; junction bases outside the gene matches: 14. This CDR3 region has 15 residues. Drawing the rest from reference TRBV7-3 and TRBJ2-1, the complete variable domain is GAGVSQTPSNKVTEKGKYVELRCDPISGHTALYWYRQSLGQGPEFLIYFQGTGAADDSGLPNDRFFAVRPEGSVSTLKIQRTERGDSAVYLCAAPRTGGPLDEQFFGPGTRLTVL.